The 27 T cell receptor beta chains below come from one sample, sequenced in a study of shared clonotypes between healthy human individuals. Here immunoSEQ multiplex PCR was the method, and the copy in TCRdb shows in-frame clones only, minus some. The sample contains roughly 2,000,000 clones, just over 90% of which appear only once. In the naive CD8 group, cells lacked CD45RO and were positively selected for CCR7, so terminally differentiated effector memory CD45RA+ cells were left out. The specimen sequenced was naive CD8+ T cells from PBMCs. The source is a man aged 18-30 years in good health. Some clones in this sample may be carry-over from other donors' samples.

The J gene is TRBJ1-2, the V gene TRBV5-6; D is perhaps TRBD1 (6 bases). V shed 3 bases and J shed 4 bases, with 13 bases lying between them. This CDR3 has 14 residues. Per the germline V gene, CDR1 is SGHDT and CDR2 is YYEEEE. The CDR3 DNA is TGTGCCAGCAGCTATCCTGGGACAACCTATGGCTACACCTTC. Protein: CASSYPGTTYGYTF.

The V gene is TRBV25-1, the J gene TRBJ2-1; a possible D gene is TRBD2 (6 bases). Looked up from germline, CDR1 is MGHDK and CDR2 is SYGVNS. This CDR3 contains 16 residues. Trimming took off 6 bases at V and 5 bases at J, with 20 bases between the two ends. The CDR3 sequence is CASSVRRDSPNNEQFF. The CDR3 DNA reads TGTGCCAGCAGCGTCAGGCGGGATAGCCCTAACAATGAGCAGTTCTTC.

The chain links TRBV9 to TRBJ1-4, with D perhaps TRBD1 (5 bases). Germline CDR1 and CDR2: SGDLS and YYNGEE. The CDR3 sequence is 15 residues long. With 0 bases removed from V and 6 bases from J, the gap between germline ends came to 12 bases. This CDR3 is CASSVGDGEYEKLFF. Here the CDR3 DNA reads TGTGCCAGCAGCGTAGGGGACGGCGAATATGAAAAACTGTTTTTT.

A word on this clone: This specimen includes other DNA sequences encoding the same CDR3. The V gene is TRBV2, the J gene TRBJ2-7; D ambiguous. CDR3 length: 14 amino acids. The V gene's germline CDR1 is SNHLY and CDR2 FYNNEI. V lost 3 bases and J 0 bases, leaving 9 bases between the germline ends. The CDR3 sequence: CASSEATSSYEQYF. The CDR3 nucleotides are TGTGCCAGCAGTGAGGCGACGAGCTCCTACGAGCAGTACTTC. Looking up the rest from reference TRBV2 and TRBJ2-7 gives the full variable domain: EPEVTQTPSHQVTQMGQEVILRCVPISNHLYFYWYRQILGQKVEFLVSFYNNEISEKSEIFDDQFSVERPDGSNFTLKIRSTKLEDSAMYFCASSEATSSYEQYFGPGTRLTVT.

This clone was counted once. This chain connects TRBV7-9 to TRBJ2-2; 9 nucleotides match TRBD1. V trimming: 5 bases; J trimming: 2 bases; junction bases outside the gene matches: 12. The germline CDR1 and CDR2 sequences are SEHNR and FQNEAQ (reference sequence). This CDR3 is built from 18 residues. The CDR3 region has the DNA TGTGCCAGCAGCCTTCCGGGACAGGGTGTTAGAAACACCGGGGAGCTGTTTTTT. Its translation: CASSLPGQGVRNTGELFF.

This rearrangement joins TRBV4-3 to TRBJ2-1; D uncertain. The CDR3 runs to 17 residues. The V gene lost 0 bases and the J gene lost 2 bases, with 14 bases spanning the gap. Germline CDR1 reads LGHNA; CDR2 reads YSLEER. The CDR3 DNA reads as TGCGCCAGCAGCCAAGAACTTACCCGAGAGGCCTACAATGAGCAGTTCTTC. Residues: CASSQELTREAYNEQFF.

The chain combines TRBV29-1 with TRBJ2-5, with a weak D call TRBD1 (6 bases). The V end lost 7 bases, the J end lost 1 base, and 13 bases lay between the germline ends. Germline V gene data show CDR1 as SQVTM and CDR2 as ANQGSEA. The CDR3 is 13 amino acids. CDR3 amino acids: CSGDQGFQETQYF. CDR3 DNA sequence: TGCAGCGGCGACCAGGGGTTCCAAGAGACCCAGTACTTC.

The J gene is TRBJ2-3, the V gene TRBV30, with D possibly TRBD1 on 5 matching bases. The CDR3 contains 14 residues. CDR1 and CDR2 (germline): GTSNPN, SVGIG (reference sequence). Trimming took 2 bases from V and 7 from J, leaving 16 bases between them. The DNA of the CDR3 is TGTGCCTGGAGTCTGGATCAGGGTCAACATACGCAGTATTTT. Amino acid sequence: CAWSLDQGQHTQYF.

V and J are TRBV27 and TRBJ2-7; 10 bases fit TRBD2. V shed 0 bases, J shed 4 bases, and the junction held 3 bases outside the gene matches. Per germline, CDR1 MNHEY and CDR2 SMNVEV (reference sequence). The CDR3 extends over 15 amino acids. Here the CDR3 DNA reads TGTGCCAGCAGTTTATCGCTAGCGGGAGATTACGAGCAGTACTTC. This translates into CASSLSLAGDYEQYF.

DNA for the CDR3: TGTGCCAGAGGGTCTAGGTCTTATGGCTACACCTTC. Encoded protein: CARGSRSYGYTF. The gene calls are TRBV6-1 and TRBJ1-2; D ambiguous. CDR3 length: 12 residues. Trimming removed 9 bases at V and 5 bases at J, with 13 bases between. From germline, CDR1 is MNHNS and CDR2 SASEGT.

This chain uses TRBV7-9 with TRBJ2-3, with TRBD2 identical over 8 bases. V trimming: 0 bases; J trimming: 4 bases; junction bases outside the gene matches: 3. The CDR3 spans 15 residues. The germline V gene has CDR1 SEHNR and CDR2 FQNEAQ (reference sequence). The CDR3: CASSLAGRVPDTQYF. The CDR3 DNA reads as TGTGCCAGCAGCTTAGCCGGGAGGGTTCCAGATACGCAGTATTTT.

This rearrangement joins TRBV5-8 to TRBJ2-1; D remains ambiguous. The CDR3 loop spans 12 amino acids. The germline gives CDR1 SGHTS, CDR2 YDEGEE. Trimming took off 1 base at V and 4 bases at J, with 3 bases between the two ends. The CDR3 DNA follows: TGTGCCAGCAGCTTGCGGTACAATGAGCAGTTCTTC. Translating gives CASSLRYNEQFF.

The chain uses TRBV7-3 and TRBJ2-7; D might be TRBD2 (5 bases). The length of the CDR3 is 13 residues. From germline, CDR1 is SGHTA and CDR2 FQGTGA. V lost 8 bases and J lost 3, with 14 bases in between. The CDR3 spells CASGPTGSYEQYF. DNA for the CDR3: TGTGCCAGCGGACCCACTGGGAGCTACGAGCAGTACTTC. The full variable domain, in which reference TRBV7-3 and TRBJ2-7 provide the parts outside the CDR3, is GAGVSQTPSNKVTEKGKYVELRCDPISGHTALYWYRQSLGQGPEFLIYFQGTGAADDSGLPNDRFFAVRPEGSVSTLKIQRTERGDSAVYLCASGPTGSYEQYFGPGTRLTVT.

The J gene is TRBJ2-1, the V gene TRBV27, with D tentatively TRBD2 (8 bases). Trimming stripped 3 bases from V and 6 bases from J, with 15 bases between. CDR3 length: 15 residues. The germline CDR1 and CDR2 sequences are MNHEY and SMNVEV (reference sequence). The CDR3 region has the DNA TGTGCCAGCAGTTTCGGGAGGGGGCGAGGCAATGAGCAGTTCTTC. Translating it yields CASSFGRGRGNEQFF.

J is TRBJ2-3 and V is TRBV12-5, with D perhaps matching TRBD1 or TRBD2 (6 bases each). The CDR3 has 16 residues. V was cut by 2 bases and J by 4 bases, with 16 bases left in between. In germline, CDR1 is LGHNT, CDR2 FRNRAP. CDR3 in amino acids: CASGLKGGGIPDTQYF. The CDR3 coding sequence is TGTGCTAGTGGTTTGAAGGGGGGCGGGATTCCAGATACGCAGTATTTT.

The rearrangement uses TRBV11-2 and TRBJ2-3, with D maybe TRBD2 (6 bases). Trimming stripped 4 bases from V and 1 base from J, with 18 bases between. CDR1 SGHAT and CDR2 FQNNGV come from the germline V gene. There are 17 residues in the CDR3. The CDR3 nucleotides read TGTGCCAGCAGCTCAGATGGGAGGAGCGCCCGCACAGATACGCAGTATTTT. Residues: CASSSDGRSARTDTQYF.

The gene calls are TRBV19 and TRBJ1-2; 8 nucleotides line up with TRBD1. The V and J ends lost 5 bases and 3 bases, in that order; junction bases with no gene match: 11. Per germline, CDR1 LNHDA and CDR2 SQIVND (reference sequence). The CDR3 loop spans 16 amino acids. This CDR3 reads CASSPWTGRGDYGYTF. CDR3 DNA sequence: TGTGCCAGTAGTCCGTGGACAGGGAGAGGGGACTATGGCTACACCTTC.

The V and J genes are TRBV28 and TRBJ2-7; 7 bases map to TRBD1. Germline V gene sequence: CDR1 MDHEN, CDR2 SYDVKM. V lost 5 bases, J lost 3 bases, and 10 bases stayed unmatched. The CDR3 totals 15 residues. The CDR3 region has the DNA TGTGCCAGCAGTACACGACAGGGTGGCCTCTACGAGCAGTACTTC. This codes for CASSTRQGGLYEQYF.

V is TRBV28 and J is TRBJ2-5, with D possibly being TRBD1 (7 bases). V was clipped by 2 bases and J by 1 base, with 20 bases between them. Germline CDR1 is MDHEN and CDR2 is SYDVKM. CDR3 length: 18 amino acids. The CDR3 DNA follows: TGTGCCAGCAGTTTACCCCTCAGCAGGGGGGAGGCCCAAGAGACCCAGTACTTC. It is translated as CASSLPLSRGEAQETQYF.

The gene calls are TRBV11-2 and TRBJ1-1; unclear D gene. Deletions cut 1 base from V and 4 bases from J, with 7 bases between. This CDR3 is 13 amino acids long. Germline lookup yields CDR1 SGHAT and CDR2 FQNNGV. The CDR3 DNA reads TGTGCCAGCAGCTTAGTTGCGGGCACTGAAGCTTTCTTT. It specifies CASSLVAGTEAFF.

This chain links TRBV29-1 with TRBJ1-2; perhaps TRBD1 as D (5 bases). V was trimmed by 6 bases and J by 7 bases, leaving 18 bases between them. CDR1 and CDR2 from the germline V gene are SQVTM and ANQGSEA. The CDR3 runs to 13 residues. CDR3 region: CSVGETGRAGYTF. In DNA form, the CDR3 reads TGCAGCGTGGGGGAGACCGGAAGGGCTGGCTACACCTTC.

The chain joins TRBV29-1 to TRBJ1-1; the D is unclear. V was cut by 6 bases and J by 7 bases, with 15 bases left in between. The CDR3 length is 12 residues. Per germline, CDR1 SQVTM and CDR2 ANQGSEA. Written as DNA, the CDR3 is TGCAGCGTCCGCGGAGGAATAGATGAAGCTTTCTTT. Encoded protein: CSVRGGIDEAFF.

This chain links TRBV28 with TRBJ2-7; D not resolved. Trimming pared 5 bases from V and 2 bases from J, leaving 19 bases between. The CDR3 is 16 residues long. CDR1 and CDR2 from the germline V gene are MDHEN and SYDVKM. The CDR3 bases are TGTGCCAGCAGTCCGAGGCAAACGGTGTCGCCCTACGAGCAGTACTTC. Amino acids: CASSPRQTVSPYEQYF.

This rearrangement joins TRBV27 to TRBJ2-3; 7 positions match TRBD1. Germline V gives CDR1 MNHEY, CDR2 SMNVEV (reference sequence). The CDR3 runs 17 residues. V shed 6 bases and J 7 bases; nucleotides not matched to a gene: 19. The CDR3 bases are TGTGCCAGCAGCCTCCCGGGACGTCACGCACAGGGGCATACGCAGTATTTT. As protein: CASSLPGRHAQGHTQYF.

The CDR3, as DNA: TGTGCCAGCACCCCTTCCCGGGGAGAAACTAACTATGGCTACACCTTC. It encodes CASTPSRGETNYGYTF. The chain is built from TRBV27 and TRBJ1-2; D is ambiguous. V lost 7 bases and J 0 bases, leaving 18 bases between the germline ends. The CDR3 is 16 residues long. CDR1 and CDR2 from the germline V gene are MNHEY and SMNVEV (reference sequence).

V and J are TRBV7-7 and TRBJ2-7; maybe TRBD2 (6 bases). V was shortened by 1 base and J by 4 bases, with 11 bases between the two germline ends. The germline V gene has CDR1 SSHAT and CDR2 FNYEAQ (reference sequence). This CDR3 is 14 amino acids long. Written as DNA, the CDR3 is TGTGCCAGCAGCTTAGGAACAGCGGGTTACGAGCAGTACTTC. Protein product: CASSLGTAGYEQYF. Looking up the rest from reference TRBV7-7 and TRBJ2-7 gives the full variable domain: GAGVSQSPRYKVTKRGQDVTLRCDPISSHATLYWYQQALGQGPEFLTYFNYEAQPDKSGLPSDRFSAERPEGSISTLTIQRTEQRDSAMYRCASSLGTAGYEQYFGPGTRLTVT.

The CDR3 DNA sequence: TGTGCCAGCAGTTTGCAGAGTCTAGTTTTTAATGAAAAACTGTTTTTT. Amino acid sequence: CASSLQSLVFNEKLFF. V and J are TRBV28 and TRBJ1-4; the D is unclear. V was shortened by 3 bases and J by 4 bases, with 15 bases between the two germline ends. The CDR3 has 16 residues. CDR1 MDHEN and CDR2 SYDVKM come from the germline V gene.